These 22 T cell receptor beta chains were all obtained from the same sample, sequenced in a study of blood T cell repertoires in COVID-19. The data were produced by immunoSEQ multiplex PCR, yet TCRdb's version contains in-frame clones alone and is incomplete. The repertoire holds 150,000 to 250,000 clones, with roughly four fifths as singletons. Sequencing was done on a sample of peripheral blood. These receptors all come from a human donor with acute or convalescent COVID-19. The donor label of this sample is uncertain.

The chain links TRBV2 to TRBJ1-1; 8 nucleotides match TRBD1. V lost 11 bases to trimming and J lost 4 bases; unmatched junction nucleotides: 12. CDR3 length equals 14 residues. Germline values: CDR1 SNHLY, CDR2 FYNNEI. Here the CDR3 DNA reads TGTGCCGGCCAGGGGGCTGGGAGGGGCACTGAAGCTTTCTTT. Translation: CAGQGAGRGTEAFF.

Details on this clone: The sample holds other DNA sequences that translate to the same CDR3. The V and J genes are TRBV29-1 and TRBJ2-5; TRBD1 matches at 11 bases. Germline CDR1 and CDR2: SQVTM and ANQGSEA. The CDR3 runs to 14 residues. Trimming at V came to 6 bases and at J to 5 bases, leaving 8 bases not matched to a gene. The CDR3 loop reads CSVGGTGGYETQYF. CDR3 DNA: TGCAGCGTCGGGGGGACAGGGGGTTATGAGACCCAGTACTTC.

V gene TRBV27 combines with J gene TRBJ1-2, with 8 positions matching TRBD1. J lost 2 bases, V lost 5 bases, and 7 bases had no gene match. The CDR3 is 15 amino acids. Germline V gene lookup returns CDR1 MNHEY and CDR2 SMNVEV (reference sequence). CDR3 residues: CASSPSGQGNYGYTF. In DNA, the CDR3 is TGTGCCAGCAGTCCTAGCGGACAGGGCAACTATGGCTACACCTTC.

The rearrangement links TRBV14 to TRBJ2-3; TRBD2 might be the D (6 bases). The V end was cut by 4 bases, the J end by 4 bases, with 15 bases between. Germline loops: CDR1 SGHDN, CDR2 FVKESK. This CDR3 contains 15 residues. CDR3 nucleotides: TGTGCCAGCAGCCCCTTACGGGAGCCCCCAGATACGCAGTATTTT. It codes for CASSPLREPPDTQYF.

This chain joins TRBV11-3 and TRBJ1-1; TRBD1 matches at 8 bases. Germline CDR1 SGHNT, CDR2 YENEEA. The CDR3 is 15 amino acids. V trimming: 5 bases; J trimming: 1 base; junction bases outside the gene matches: 6. The DNA for the CDR3 is TGTGCCAGCAGCCTAGGGGACAGGAGGAACACTGAAGCTTTCTTT. This sequence encodes CASSLGDRRNTEAFF.

The chain couples TRBV30 to TRBJ1-2, with no clear D. Trimming stripped 3 bases from V and 4 bases from J, with 6 bases between. This CDR3 contains 11 residues. Germline loops: CDR1 GTSNPN, CDR2 SVGIG (reference sequence). The CDR3 DNA follows: TGTGCCTGGAGCTACTCCTATGGCTACACCTTC. Protein sequence: CAWSYSYGYTF.

This rearrangement joins TRBV2 to TRBJ1-5, with unresolved D. The CDR3 is 12 residues long. Germline CDR1 is SNHLY and CDR2 is FYNNEI. The V and J ends lost 3 bases and 11 bases respectively, with 11 bases between them. CDR3 amino acids: CASSDRREAQHF. DNA for the CDR3: TGTGCCAGCAGTGATCGACGGGAGGCCCAGCATTTT.

The chain employs TRBV4-2 and TRBJ2-7; 7 bases align to TRBD2. This CDR3 comprises 16 residues. Germline CDR1 and CDR2: LGHNA and YNFKEQ. The V segment lost 0 bases and the J segment 4 bases; nucleotides outside the gene matches: 9. In nucleotides, the CDR3 is TGTGCCAGCAGCCAAGATACCGCTAGCGGAATATACGAGCAGTACTTC. Its translation: CASSQDTASGIYEQYF.

This rearrangement joins TRBV5-1 to TRBJ2-2, with TRBD2 matching over 7 bases. J gave up 5 bases and V 4 bases, and 11 bases lay outside the gene matches. The CDR3 has 16 amino acids. The V gene's germline CDR1 is SGHRS and CDR2 YFSETQ. The CDR3 nucleotides are TGCGCCAGCAGCCCCCGGTTGAAGGGAGGGACCGGGGAGCTGTTTTTT. Residues: CASSPRLKGGTGELFF.

The genes are TRBV10-3 and TRBJ2-3, with 11 bases matching TRBD2. Germline V gene lookup returns CDR1 ENHRY and CDR2 SYGVKD. This CDR3 is 17 amino acids long. J gave up 3 bases and V 4 bases, and 9 bases lay outside the gene matches. CDR3 region: CAISGPSGGSETDTQYF. As DNA, the CDR3 is TGTGCCATCAGTGGCCCTAGCGGGGGGAGCGAGACAGATACGCAGTATTTT.

This chain links TRBV7-3 with TRBJ1-3, with D maybe TRBD1 (5 bases). Germline V gives CDR1 SGHTA, CDR2 FQGTGA. The V end lost 5 bases, the J end lost 3 bases, and 8 bases lay between the germline ends. This CDR3 region has 13 residues. The CDR3 sequence: CASSQGYGNTIYF. The CDR3 DNA reads as TGTGCCAGCAGCCAGGGTTATGGAAACACCATATATTTT.

This clone was recorded only once. The same CDR3 can be traced to other DNA sequences in this sample. The chain couples TRBV19 to TRBJ2-7; 7 positions agree with TRBD1. The germline V gene has CDR1 LNHDA and CDR2 SQIVND (reference sequence). The CDR3 loop spans 14 amino acids. Trimming cost V 1 base and J 0 bases; bases outside gene matches: 0. DNA for the CDR3: TGTGCCAGTAGTATAGGACAGGGCTCCTACGAGCAGTACTTC. It yields the protein CASSIGQGSYEQYF.

This clone was observed a single time. The rearrangement links TRBV11-3 to TRBJ2-1, with 13 bases that match TRBD2. With 3 bases clipped from V and 2 bases from J, the junction kept 1 base outside the gene matches. The CDR3 covers 16 residues. Per the germline V gene, CDR1 is SGHNT and CDR2 is YENEEA. DNA of the CDR3: TGTGCCAGCAGCTTTGGACTAGCGGGAGCCTACAATGAGCAGTTCTTC. The encoded protein is CASSFGLAGAYNEQFF. The variable domain in full, with the rest retrieved from reference TRBV11-3 and TRBJ2-1, is EAGVVQSPRYKIIEKKQPVAFWCNPISGHNTLYWYLQNLGQGPELLIRYENEEAVDDSQLPKDRFSAERLKGVDSTLKIQPAELGDSAVYLCASSFGLAGAYNEQFFGPGTRLTVL.

The gene calls are TRBV28 and TRBJ2-1; 11 nucleotides line up with TRBD2. The V gene end was trimmed by 5 bases and the J gene end by 3 bases; junction bases not matched to a gene: 3. This CDR3 region has 15 residues. Per the germline V gene, CDR1 is MDHEN and CDR2 is SYDVKM. CDR3 sequence: CASSKTSGNYNEQFF. The DNA of the CDR3 is TGTGCCAGCAGTAAGACTAGCGGGAACTACAATGAGCAGTTCTTC.

V is TRBV19 and J is TRBJ2-7; tentative D call: TRBD1 (6 bases). Germline assignment: CDR1 LNHDA and CDR2 SQIVND (reference sequence). The CDR3 is 14 amino acids. The ends were cut back, 4 bases at V and 1 base at J, with 11 bases in the middle. The CDR3 spells CASSNPGTSYEQYF. The CDR3 region has the DNA TGTGCCAGTAGTAACCCGGGGACATCCTACGAGCAGTACTTC.

The chain is built from TRBV7-9 and TRBJ1-1; D is uncertain. The V gene lost 5 bases and the J gene lost 4 bases, with 11 bases spanning the gap. The CDR3 extends over 13 amino acids. Germline assignment: CDR1 SEHNR and CDR2 FQNEAQ (reference sequence). CDR3 protein: CASSLDWGTEAFF. The CDR3 DNA sequence: TGTGCCAGCAGCCTGGACTGGGGCACTGAAGCTTTCTTT.

The chain uses TRBV5-4 and TRBJ2-2, with D perhaps TRBD1 (5 bases). The V end lost 0 bases, the J end lost 5 bases, and 11 bases lay between the germline ends. Per germline, CDR1 SGHNT and CDR2 YYREEE (reference sequence). The CDR3 runs 15 residues. The DNA for the CDR3 is TGTGCCAGCAGCTTGGAGTCAGGGTCAACCGGGGAGCTGTTTTTT. Translated, it gives CASSLESGSTGELFF.

The count of this clone is one. V gene TRBV19 combines with J gene TRBJ1-5; 8 bases match TRBD1. Losses at the gene ends were 4 bases for V and 0 bases for J; bases not matched to a gene: 5. Germline values: CDR1 LNHDA, CDR2 SQIVND (reference sequence). The CDR3 length is 16 residues. The CDR3 is CASSKNRGDSNQPQHF. CDR3 bases: TGTGCCAGTAGTAAAAACAGGGGGGATAGCAATCAGCCCCAGCATTTT.

This chain joins TRBV29-1 and TRBJ2-2, with 9 bases that match TRBD2. With 7 bases clipped from V and 5 bases from J, the junction kept 5 bases outside the gene matches. The CDR3 runs 13 residues. Germline loops: CDR1 SQVTM, CDR2 ANQGSEA. In DNA, the CDR3 is TGCAGCGCAGTGGGACTAGCTACCGGGGAGCTGTTTTTT. Translating gives CSAVGLATGELFF.

V is TRBV2 and J is TRBJ2-7, with 7 bases aligning to TRBD2. Germline CDR1 SNHLY, CDR2 FYNNEI. V shed 6 bases, J shed 4 bases, and the junction held 6 bases outside the gene matches. CDR3 length: 13 residues. The CDR3 here is CASSLAEGYEQYF. The CDR3 nucleotides read TGTGCCAGCAGCCTAGCGGAGGGTTACGAGCAGTACTTC.

This clone was seen a handful of times. The V and J genes are TRBV7-9 and TRBJ2-1, with 10 positions matching TRBD1. Germline CDR1 is SEHNR and CDR2 is FQNEAQ (reference sequence). This CDR3 spans 12 amino acids. The V and J ends lost 5 bases and 14 bases, in that order; junction bases with no gene match: 6. The CDR3 nucleotides read TGTGCCAGCAGCACAGCCGGGACAGGGGAGTTCTTC. Encoded protein: CASSTAGTGEFF.

The chain uses TRBV5-4 and TRBJ2-1; D unclear. The V end lost 4 bases, the J end lost 7 bases, and 15 bases lay between the germline ends. Per the germline V gene, CDR1 is SGHNT and CDR2 is YYREEE (reference sequence). The CDR3 totals 14 residues. The CDR3 reads CASSQAARWNEQFF. The CDR3 DNA sequence: TGTGCCAGCAGCCAAGCTGCGCGCTGGAATGAGCAGTTCTTC.